This T cell receptor beta chain comes out of a study of post-analysis software for immune sequencing data. Turning to the study itself: Several disease courses (relapsing-remitting, secondary progressive and progressive-relapsing) of multiple sclerosis were included.

This clonotype was counted only a few times. Prepared libraries of TCR beta cDNA carried unique molecular identifiers. TCRdb recomputed calls from the PCR reads with MiXCR, one row per CDR3 protein. This table has about 540,000 distinct CDR3 sequences, around 36% appearing once. This sequence originates from a girl aged 2 to 17 with multiple sclerosis. The specimen sequenced was blood.

CDR3 DNA: TGTGCCATCAGTGAGTCGGCAGCCTGGAACACTGAAGCTTTCTTT. This encodes CAISESAAWNTEAFF. V and J are TRBV10-3 and TRBJ1-1; D remains ambiguous. The germline V gene encodes CDR1 ENHRY and CDR2 SYGVKD. This CDR3 contains 15 residues. V lost 0 bases and J lost 1, with 9 bases in between.